Listed below are T cell receptor beta chains from one sample, sequenced in a study of shared clonotypes between healthy human individuals. Measured with immunoSEQ multiplex PCR; TCRdb has only the in-frame clones, and not every one. The sample lists about 1.5 million clones, around 98% occurring once. Sequenced material: naive CD4+ T cells sorted from blood. The receptor source for this set is a man younger than 40 in good health. CDR3s include the opening cysteine and the closing phenylalanine or tryptophan. A D gene is named only where the DNA matches it firmly. Clone sizes are given selectively: once, few, many, or a class where the clone is expanded.

CDR3: CASSGQLNTEAFF
DNA: TGTGCCAGCAGTGGGCAACTGAACACTGAAGCTTTCTTT
J: TRBJ1-1
size: .
V: TRBV2
D: .

CDR3: CASSRGQGFYEQYF
DNA: TGTGCCAGCAGCAGGGGACAGGGGTTTTACGAGCAGTACTTC
J: TRBJ2-7
size: .
V: TRBV7-8
D: TRBD1

CDR3: CASSYGGSRTDTQYF
DNA: TGTGCCAGCAGCTATGGCGGGAGTCGTACAGATACGCAGTATTTT
J: TRBJ2-3
size: .
V: TRBV11-3
D: TRBD2

CDR3: CASRDRGGNTIYF
DNA: TGTGCCAGCCGGGACAGGGGTGGAAACACCATATATTTT
J: TRBJ1-3
size: .
V: TRBV19
D: TRBD1

CDR3: CAIRPGTTTGELFF
DNA: TGTGCCATCAGGCCCGGGACAACCACCGGGGAGCTGTTTTTT
J: TRBJ2-2
size: .
V: TRBV10-3
D: .

CDR3: CAWSVLIGGNTIYF
DNA: TGTGCCTGGAGTGTTTTGATCGGGGGAAACACCATATATTTT
J: TRBJ1-3
size: .
V: TRBV30
D: .

CDR3: CASSLGVAGAAGELFF
DNA: TGTGCCAGCAGCTTAGGGGTTGCGGGAGCGGCCGGGGAGCTGTTTTTT
J: TRBJ2-2
size: .
V: TRBV11-2
D: TRBD2

CDR3: CASNIGRLHALWGNQPQHF
DNA: TGTGCCAGTAACATCGGACGCCTACACGCCCTGTGGGGCAATCAGCCCCAGCATTTT
J: TRBJ1-5
size: .
V: TRBV19
D: .

CDR3: CSVEGLAGYNEQFF
DNA: TGCAGCGTTGAAGGACTAGCGGGGTACAATGAGCAGTTCTTC
J: TRBJ2-1
size: .
V: TRBV29-1
D: TRBD2

CDR3: CASTQGAYEQYF
DNA: TGTGCCAGCACCCAGGGGGCGTACGAGCAGTACTTC
J: TRBJ2-7
size: once
V: TRBV6-1
D: TRBD1

CDR3: CASSFQILLGMNTEAFF
DNA: TGTGCCAGCAGCTTCCAGATTCTGCTGGGAATGAACACTGAAGCTTTCTTT
J: TRBJ1-1
size: .
V: TRBV7-7
D: .

CDR3: CASIDPTTGFMNTEAFF
DNA: TGTGCCAGTATCGATCCGACCACAGGGTTTATGAACACTGAAGCTTTCTTT
J: TRBJ1-1
size: .
V: TRBV19
D: .

CDR3: CASKMTGRVDEQYF
DNA: TGTGCCAGCAAGATGACCGGGCGCGTCGACGAGCAGTACTTC
J: TRBJ2-7
size: .
V: TRBV18
D: .

CDR3: CAISEGAGGSYEQYF
DNA: TGTGCCATCAGTGAGGGGGCGGGAGGGTCCTACGAGCAGTACTTC
J: TRBJ2-7
size: .
V: TRBV10-3
D: TRBD2

CDR3: CASSPQGHGNTEAFF
DNA: TGTGCCAGCAGCCCCCAGGGGCACGGAAACACTGAAGCTTTCTTT
J: TRBJ1-1
size: .
V: TRBV7-2
D: .

CDR3: CAISPNQGLYEQYF
DNA: TGTGCCATCAGTCCAAATCAAGGTCTCTACGAGCAGTACTTC
J: TRBJ2-7
size: .
V: TRBV10-3
D: .

CDR3: CASSQPGQSQHF
DNA: TGCGCCAGCAGTCAACCGGGACAGTCCCAGCATTTT
J: TRBJ1-5
size: .
V: TRBV23-1
D: TRBD1

CDR3: CASSLSGYNEQFF
DNA: TGTGCCAGCAGCTTATCCGGTTACAATGAGCAGTTCTTC
J: TRBJ2-1
size: .
V: TRBV11-3
D: .

CDR3: CASSLAGKNEKLFF
DNA: TGCGCCAGCAGCTTGGCAGGGAAAAATGAAAAACTGTTTTTT
J: TRBJ1-4
size: .
V: TRBV5-1
D: .

CDR3: CASSAPHHNEQFF
DNA: TGTGCCAGCAGCGCCCCACATCACAATGAGCAGTTCTTC
J: TRBJ2-1
size: .
V: TRBV9
D: .

CDR3: CASSQEGQRTNEQFF
DNA: TGCGCCAGCAGCCAAGAGGGCCAGCGGACAAATGAGCAGTTCTTC
J: TRBJ2-1
size: .
V: TRBV4-1
D: .

CDR3: CASRRDRVNQPQHF
DNA: TGTGCCAGCAGGAGGGACAGGGTAAATCAGCCCCAGCATTTT
J: TRBJ1-5
size: .
V: TRBV6-5
D: TRBD1

CDR3: CASSPLLASVTGELFF
DNA: TGTGCCAGCAGTCCACTACTAGCGAGCGTCACCGGGGAGCTGTTTTTT
J: TRBJ2-2
size: .
V: TRBV27
D: TRBD2

CDR3: CASSPMSTGNTIYF
DNA: TGTGCCAGCAGCCCCATGTCCACTGGAAACACCATATATTTT
J: TRBJ1-3
size: .
V: TRBV9
D: .

CDR3: CASSLRGGNTEAFF
DNA: TGCGCCAGCAGCTTGAGAGGGGGGAACACTGAAGCTTTCTTT
J: TRBJ1-1
size: .
V: TRBV5-1
D: .

CDR3: CASSLRQLNEQFF
DNA: TGTGCCAGCAGTTTAAGACAGCTCAATGAGCAGTTCTTC
J: TRBJ2-1
size: .
V: TRBV27
D: .

CDR3: CASSFGTAGNTIYF
DNA: TGTGCCAGCAGTTTCGGGACGGCGGGAAACACCATATATTTT
J: TRBJ1-3
size: .
V: TRBV6-5
D: .

CDR3: CASSWSVQLRETQYF
DNA: TGTGCCAGCAGTTGGTCGGTGCAGCTGAGGGAGACCCAGTACTTC
J: TRBJ2-5
size: .
V: TRBV6-6
D: .

CDR3: CASSLIRGPGNSGANVLTF
DNA: TGTGCCAGCAGTTTAATTAGAGGACCAGGTAACTCTGGGGCCAACGTCCTGACTTTC
J: TRBJ2-6
size: .
V: TRBV27
D: .

CDR3: CASSTGPTDTQYF
DNA: TGCGCCAGCAGTACGGGACCAACAGATACGCAGTATTTT
J: TRBJ2-3
size: .
V: TRBV10-2
D: .

CDR3: CASSFGNRVPYEQYF
DNA: TGTGCCAGCAGTTTCGGCAACAGGGTTCCCTACGAGCAGTACTTC
J: TRBJ2-7
size: .
V: TRBV5-4
D: .